The text below deals with one TCR beta chain. These data originate in a study of cytomegalovirus exposure and HLA in healthy donors. Primers for the PCR totalled 60 Vbeta and 13 Jbeta. Libraries were prepared by immunoSEQ multiplex PCR; TCRdb keeps only in-frame clonotypes and omits some of them. The profile shows 200,000 to 250,000 clones, roughly 80% of them singletons. V shed 11 bases, J shed 5 bases, and the junction held 9 bases outside the gene matches. This CDR3 is 14 amino acids long. CDR1 is MNHNS, CDR2 SASEGT, per germline. The sequence was obtained from a male donor in good health and CMV-seronegative. Sequencing input: PBMCs. V is TRBV6-1 and J is TRBJ2-3, with 11 bases aligning to TRBD2. As DNA, the CDR3 is TGTGCCGGAGGCCGAGGACTAGCGGGAGATACGCAGTATTTT. This sequence encodes CAGGRGLAGDTQYF.